This T cell receptor beta chain emerged from a study of blood T cell repertoires in COVID-19. Study context: The study drew acute and convalescent COVID-19 samples from the United States, Italy and Spain. Sources were T cells, B-cell-depleted T cells, or PBMCs; the material itself was cDNA or gDNA.

This CDR3 contains 13 residues. V lost 7 bases, J lost 6 bases, and 14 bases lay in between. Germline assignment: CDR1 SEHNR and CDR2 FQNEAQ (reference sequence). Original methodology: Amplifying reference gene primers gave estimates of nucleated cell counts. Assay: immunoSEQ multiplex PCR; the TCRdb copy retains only in-frame clones and omits some. V, J and clone size reflect that table, while D and trimming were determined from the DNA. The profile shows fewer than 300,000 clones, approximately 82% of them singletons. Sequenced material: peripheral blood. The chain joins TRBV7-9 to TRBJ2-3; D is unclear. The receptor's source is a woman younger than 35 with acute or convalescent COVID-19. The DNA for the CDR3 is TGTGCCAGCACTCACCGGGTGACGGATACGCAGTATTTT. This gives the protein CASTHRVTDTQYF.